Each of the 4 T cell receptor beta chains below was sequenced from the same sample in a study of blood T cells in healthy people across ages. Alongside a J-beta primer mix, a sample-barcoded 5' primer served in a second PCR lasting roughly 6 to 11 cycles. TCRdb redid the calling of the 5' RACE reads with MiXCR, one entry per CDR3 protein. The sample yields 870,000 or so distinct CDR3 sequences, around 26% seen once. Sequences were obtained from blood. The source is an elderly woman in good health.

This clonotype has more than one count but fewer than ten. The chain has TRBV12-3 or TRBV12-4 and TRBJ1-4; 8 nucleotides match TRBD1. The CDR3 has 14 residues. J lost 8 bases, V lost 5 bases, and 7 bases had no gene match. CDR3 loop: CASSKDRAKEKLFF. For the CDR3, the DNA is TGTGCCAGCAGTAAGGACAGGGCGAAGGAAAAACTGTTTTTT.

This clonotype was found a few times. The chain couples TRBV5-1 to TRBJ2-1; 8 bases match TRBD1. Losses at the gene ends were 4 bases for V and 0 bases for J; bases not matched to a gene: 6. The germline V gene encodes CDR1 SGHRS and CDR2 YFSETQ. This CDR3 has 16 amino acids. DNA for the CDR3: TGCGCCAGCAGCATACAGGGGGACCACTCCTACAATGAGCAGTTCTTC. Translation gives CASSIQGDHSYNEQFF.

V is TRBV14 and J is TRBJ2-5; TRBD2 matches 13 bases. The junction had 6 bases not matched to a gene; V was cut back by 0 bases and J by 2 bases. The CDR3 runs to 18 residues. Germline assignment: CDR1 SGHDN and CDR2 FVKESK. The CDR3 region is CASSQDRGLAGPQETQYF. CDR3 nucleotides: TGTGCCAGCAGCCAAGATAGGGGACTAGCGGGGCCGCAAGAGACCCAGTACTTC.

The chain links TRBV7-2 to TRBJ2-6, with D possibly being TRBD2 (6 bases). V lost 7 bases, J lost 4 bases, and 20 bases lay in between. The germline gives CDR1 SGHTA, CDR2 FQGNSA. The CDR3 has 17 amino acids. CDR3 sequence reads: CASILGRGGSGANVLTF. The CDR3 nucleotides read TGTGCCAGCATCCTAGGGAGAGGAGGGTCAGGGGCCAACGTCCTGACTTTC.